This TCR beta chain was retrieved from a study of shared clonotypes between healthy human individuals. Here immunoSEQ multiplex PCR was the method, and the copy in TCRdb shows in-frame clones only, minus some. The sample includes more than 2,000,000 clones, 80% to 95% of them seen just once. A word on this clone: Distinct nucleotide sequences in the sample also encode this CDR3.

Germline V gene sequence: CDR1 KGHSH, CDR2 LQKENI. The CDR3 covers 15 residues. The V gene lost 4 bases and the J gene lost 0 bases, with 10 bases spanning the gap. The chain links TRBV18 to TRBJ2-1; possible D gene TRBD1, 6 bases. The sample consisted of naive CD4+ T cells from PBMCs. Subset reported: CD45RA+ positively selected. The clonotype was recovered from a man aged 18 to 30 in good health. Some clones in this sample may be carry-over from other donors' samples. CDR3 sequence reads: CASSLTGLSYNEQFF. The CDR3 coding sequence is TGTGCCAGCTCACTTACAGGGCTCTCCTACAATGAGCAGTTCTTC.